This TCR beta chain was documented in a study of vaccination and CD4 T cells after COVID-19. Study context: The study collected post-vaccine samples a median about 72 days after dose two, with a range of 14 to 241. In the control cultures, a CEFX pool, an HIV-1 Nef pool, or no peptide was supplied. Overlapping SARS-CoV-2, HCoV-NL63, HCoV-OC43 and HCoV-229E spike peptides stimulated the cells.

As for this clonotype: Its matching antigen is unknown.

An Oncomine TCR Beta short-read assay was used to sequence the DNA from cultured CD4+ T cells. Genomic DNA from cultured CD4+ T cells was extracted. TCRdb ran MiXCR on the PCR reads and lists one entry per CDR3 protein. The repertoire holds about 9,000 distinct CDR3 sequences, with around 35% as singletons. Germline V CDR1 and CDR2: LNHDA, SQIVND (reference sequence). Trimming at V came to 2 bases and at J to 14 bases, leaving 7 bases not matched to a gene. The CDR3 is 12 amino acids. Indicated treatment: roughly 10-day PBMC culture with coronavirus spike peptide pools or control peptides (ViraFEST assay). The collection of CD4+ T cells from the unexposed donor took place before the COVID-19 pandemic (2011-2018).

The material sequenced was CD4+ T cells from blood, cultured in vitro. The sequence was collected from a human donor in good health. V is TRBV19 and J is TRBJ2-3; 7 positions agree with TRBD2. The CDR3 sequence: CASSIPGLRRYF. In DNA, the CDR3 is TGTGCCAGTAGTATACCGGGACTACGGCGGTATTTT. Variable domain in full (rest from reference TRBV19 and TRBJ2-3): DGGITQSPKYLFRKEGQNVTLSCEQNLNHDAMYWYRQDPGQGLRLIYYSQIVNDFQKGDIAEGYSVSREKKESFPLTVTSAQKNPTAFYLCASSIPGLRRYFGPGTRLTVL.